A single sample is the source of the 6 T cell receptor beta chains below, sequenced in a study of cytomegalovirus exposure and HLA in healthy donors. With 60 Vbeta and 13 Jbeta primers, the PCR was carried out. Produced via immunoSEQ multiplex PCR; TCRdb's table is partial and in-frame only. Of under 150,000 clones listed, 83% are singletons. Input material: PBMCs. The source is a girl aged 2-9 years in good health and CMV-seronegative.

The chain carries TRBV6-5 and TRBJ1-2, with D unclear. The germline V and J ends were trimmed by 2 bases and 2 bases, with 9 bases remaining between them. Germline lookup yields CDR1 MNHEY and CDR2 SVGAGI. The CDR3 contains 14 residues. The chain's CDR3 is CASSYLQTNYGYTF. The CDR3 DNA reads TGTGCCAGCAGTTACCTACAGACCAACTATGGCTACACCTTC.

This chain connects TRBV19 to TRBJ2-5; a weak D match, TRBD1 (5 bases). This CDR3 contains 16 residues. Germline V lookup: CDR1 LNHDA, CDR2 SQIVND (reference sequence). The ends were cut back, 3 bases at V and 7 bases at J, with 21 bases in the middle. The CDR3, as DNA: TGTGCCAGTAGTATCAGCTCCTCGGGCAGGGCGGCGACCCAGTACTTC. Amino acids: CASSISSSGRAATQYF.

This chain uses TRBV30 with TRBJ2-5; 7 bases agree with TRBD1. The CDR3 totals 12 residues. V lost 4 bases and J lost 5; bases outside the gene matches: 4. Germline CDR1 is GTSNPN and CDR2 is SVGIG (reference sequence). The DNA of the CDR3 is TGTGCCTGGATAGGGGGCCTCGAGACCCAGTACTTC. Amino acids: CAWIGGLETQYF.

This chain links TRBV7-9 with TRBJ1-2; D is undetermined. The CDR3 is 13 residues long. Trimming removed 4 bases at V and 5 bases at J, with 11 bases between. Per the germline V gene, CDR1 is SEHNR and CDR2 is FQNEAQ (reference sequence). The CDR3 loop is CASSSGVGYGYTF. Written as DNA, the CDR3 is TGTGCCAGCAGCTCCGGGGTGGGGTATGGCTACACCTTC. The entire variable domain, with the rest obtained from reference TRBV7-9 and TRBJ1-2, is as follows: DTGVSQNPRHKITKRGQNVTFRCDPISEHNRLYWYRQTLGQGPEFLTYFQNEAQLEKSRLLSDRFSAERPKGSFSTLEIQRTEQGDSAMYLCASSSGVGYGYTFGSGTRLTVV.

The V call is TRBV16, the J call TRBJ2-2; 7 nucleotides agree with TRBD2. Germline values: CDR1 KGHSY, CDR2 FQNENV. J was trimmed by 3 bases and V by 5 bases; bases with no gene match: 6. This CDR3 region has 15 residues. The CDR3 sequence: CASSAMGGHTGELFF. The CDR3 coding sequence is TGTGCCAGCAGCGCTATGGGAGGGCACACCGGGGAGCTGTTTTTT.

The chain links TRBV2 to TRBJ1-1; the match to TRBD1 covers 7 bases. V shed 5 bases and J 7 bases; nucleotides not matched to a gene: 13. Germline CDR1 is SNHLY and CDR2 is FYNNEI. CDR3 length equals 15 residues. The CDR3: CASSPRRDSRVEAFF. CDR3 sequence (DNA): TGTGCCAGCAGTCCAAGGCGGGACAGTAGAGTTGAAGCTTTCTTT.